A single sample gave rise to the 9 T cell receptor beta chains below, sequenced in a study of T cell changes during pregnancy in multiple sclerosis. Assay: immunoSEQ multiplex PCR; the TCRdb copy retains only in-frame clones and omits some. This table has tens of thousands of clones, 90% appearing once. Sequenced material: CD4+ T cells from peripheral blood mononuclear cells, taken in the third trimester of pregnancy. The receptor source for this set is a female donor in good health, enrolled as a control in a pregnancy study.

The CDR3 coding sequence is TGTGCCTGGAGTGTAGTTGGAGGGTCTGGCGAGCAGTACTTC. Translated: CAWSVVGGSGEQYF. The V and J genes are TRBV30 and TRBJ2-7; D is perhaps TRBD2 (6 bases). The germline CDR1 and CDR2 sequences are GTSNPN and SVGIG (reference sequence). V lost 0 bases to trimming and J lost 6 bases, with 15 bases between them. The CDR3 spans 14 residues.

This chain connects TRBV6-5 to TRBJ2-5; 7 bases are a match to TRBD2. The V gene end was trimmed by 6 bases and the J gene end by 8 bases; junction bases not matched to a gene: 12. Germline V gene sequence: CDR1 MNHEY, CDR2 SVGAGI. CDR3 length: 14 residues. The CDR3 DNA is TGTGCCAGCAGCTCCCCGGGGGGAACCAAAACCCAGTACTTC. It codes for CASSSPGGTKTQYF.

This clone showed up just once. The rearrangement uses TRBV30 and TRBJ1-2; weak D call: TRBD1 (5 bases). The ends were cut back, 4 bases at V and 4 bases at J, with 16 bases in the middle. This CDR3 comprises 14 residues. Germline V lookup: CDR1 GTSNPN, CDR2 SVGIG (reference sequence). CDR3 amino acids: CAWIIPGSGYGYTF. CDR3 bases: TGTGCCTGGATCATCCCAGGGTCGGGCTATGGCTACACCTTC.

The chain couples TRBV4-3 to TRBJ1-4; a possible D gene is TRBD1 (5 bases). This CDR3 region has 16 residues. CDR1 is LGHNA and CDR2 is YSLEER in the germline V gene. The V end lost 6 bases, the J end lost 0 bases, and 14 bases lay between the germline ends. CDR3 bases: TGCGCCAGCAGGCCCAGGGCTACAACAACTAATGAAAAACTGTTTTTT. Protein sequence: CASRPRATTTNEKLFF.

The chain employs TRBV5-4 and TRBJ1-1; D gene uncertain. Germline loops: CDR1 SGHNT, CDR2 YYREEE (reference sequence). The V end lost 1 base, the J end lost 0 bases, and 7 bases lay between the germline ends. The CDR3 is 14 residues long. The CDR3 loop is CASSLSTLNTEAFF. Written as DNA, the CDR3 is TGTGCCAGCAGCTTGTCTACGCTGAACACTGAAGCTTTCTTT.

A single count supports this clone. V gene TRBV7-7 combines with J gene TRBJ1-5; no reliable D call. The CDR3 sequence is 20 residues long. The germline CDR1 and CDR2 sequences are SSHAT and FNYEAQ (reference sequence). Between the trimmed V and J ends, which lost 4 bases and 3 bases, there was a span of 28 bases. The CDR3 is CASSSLRLPYGGCDNQPQHF. Here the CDR3 DNA reads TGTGCCAGCAGCTCCCTTCGTTTGCCCTACGGCGGATGTGACAATCAGCCCCAGCATTTT.

In its sample, this clone was seen once. DNA of the CDR3: TGCGCCAGCAGCTTGGCCGGGACAGGGGTCACTGAAGCTTTCTTT. Translation: CASSLAGTGVTEAFF. This sequence joins TRBV5-1 and TRBJ1-1, with 10 bases fitting TRBD1. This CDR3 comprises 15 residues. Germline V gene lookup returns CDR1 SGHRS and CDR2 YFSETQ. Germline trimming cut 0 bases from V and 4 bases from J; bases unmatched to any gene: 3.

The genes are TRBV25-1 and TRBJ2-1, with D uncertain. CDR3 length equals 14 residues. Trimming pared 4 bases from V and 6 bases from J, leaving 13 bases between. Per germline, CDR1 MGHDK and CDR2 SYGVNS. As DNA, the CDR3 is TGTGCCAGCAGTGCCCCGGAGTCTAGCAATGAGCAGTTCTTC. It codes for CASSAPESSNEQFF.

The CDR3 loop reads CASSLAGGAGDTQYF. The CDR3 DNA reads TGTGCCAGCAGCTTAGCCGGCGGGGCGGGAGATACGCAGTATTTT. J is TRBJ2-3 and V is TRBV11-2, with D perhaps TRBD2 (6 bases). The V end was cut by 1 base, the J end by 5 bases, with 13 bases between. The CDR3 consists of 15 residues. The germline gives CDR1 SGHAT, CDR2 FQNNGV.